Listed below are T cell receptor beta chains from one sample, sequenced in a study of blood T cell repertoires in COVID-19. TCRdb's copy holds only in-frame clones and misses some; the assay was immunoSEQ multiplex PCR. The sample has about 160,000 clones; around 90% are singletons. Specimen: peripheral blood. The receptor source for this set is a woman aged 60-70 years with active or convalescent COVID-19. Each CDR3 is given with its conserved first and last residue. The D gene is left open where the match is weak. Expanded clones are given a class, and other clones once, few, many or no size at all.

.,TRBV14,.,TRBJ2-7,TGTGCCAGCAGCCAAGTATCCTACGAGCAGTACTTC,CASSQVSYEQYF
.,TRBV11-2,.,TRBJ1-1,TGTGCCAGCAGCTTACTTTGGGCAGTGAACACTGAAGCTTTCTTT,CASSLLWAVNTEAFF
.,TRBV5-6,TRBD1,TRBJ2-5,TGTGCCAGCAGCTTGGCTGGGACAGGGTTAGAGACCCAGTACTTC,CASSLAGTGLETQYF
.,TRBV9,.,TRBJ1-1,TGTGCCAGCACCTCGACAGGCATGAACACTGAAGCTTTCTTT,CASTSTGMNTEAFF
.,TRBV7-3,.,TRBJ2-5,TGTGCCAGCAGCCTTGGGGGGTGGGAGACCCAGTACTTC,CASSLGGWETQYF
few,TRBV21-1,.,TRBJ1-2,TGTGCCAGCAGCAAGTCGCGGGAGATCTATGGCTACACCTTC,CASSKSREIYGYTF
.,TRBV7-2,TRBD1,TRBJ2-5,TGTGCCAGCAGTATCGACAGGGTCCAAGAGACCCAGTACTTC,CASSIDRVQETQYF
.,TRBV7-2,.,TRBJ2-5,TGTGCCAGCAGCTTACAGAGGAATCAAGAGACCCAGTACTTC,CASSLQRNQETQYF
once,TRBV7-9,.,TRBJ2-5,TGTGCCACCTCAAACGCGGCCGGCGGCCGAGAGACCCAGTACTTC,CATSNAAGGRETQYF
.,TRBV7-8,.,TRBJ1-3,TGTGCCAGCAGCTTATACAGCCTCAGCTCTGGAAACACCATATATTTT,CASSLYSLSSGNTIYF
.,TRBV6-2/TRBV6-3,TRBD1,TRBJ2-5,TGTGCCAGCAGTCCACAGGGGCAAGAGACCCAGTACTTC,CASSPQGQETQYF
.,TRBV6-2/TRBV6-3,TRBD2,TRBJ2-1,TGTGCCAGCAGCCCAGCGGGGGGGCGCAATGAGCAGTTCTTC,CASSPAGGRNEQFF
.,TRBV6-2/TRBV6-3,TRBD1,TRBJ2-1,TGTGCCAGCAGTTACCGAAGACAGGGCTCCTACAATGAGCAGTTCTTC,CASSYRRQGSYNEQFF
once,TRBV19,TRBD1,TRBJ1-2,TGTGCCAGTAGCCAAACCGGACAGGCCCCCCAGGGAGGCTACACCTTC,CASSQTGQAPQGGYTF
.,TRBV30,.,TRBJ1-1,TGTGCCTGGAGTGGACAGACCATGAACACTGAAGCTTTCTTT,CAWSGQTMNTEAFF
.,TRBV12-5,TRBD1,TRBJ1-1,TGTGCTAGTGGTCTCCGGGACAGGGAATCAGGCACTGAAGCTTTCTTT,CASGLRDRESGTEAFF
.,TRBV9,.,TRBJ1-2,TGTGCCAGCAGCGCCCCGGGGGAGGGCGACTATGGCTACACCTTC,CASSAPGEGDYGYTF
.,TRBV19,.,TRBJ2-2,TGTGCCAGTAACCCGGGACATAAAAACACCGGGGAGCTGTTTTTT,CASNPGHKNTGELFF
.,TRBV12-5,.,TRBJ2-5,TGTGCTAGTGGTCCCCCTTCGTCCCAAGAGACCCAGTACTTC,CASGPPSSQETQYF
.,TRBV6-5,.,TRBJ2-4,TGTGCCAGCAGGACCGGGACAAAAAACATTCAGTACTTC,CASRTGTKNIQYF
.,TRBV11-2,.,TRBJ2-3,TGTGCCAGCAGCCCCAATCGCGCGGGGGCTAGCACAGATACGCAGTATTTT,CASSPNRAGASTDTQYF
.,TRBV11-2,.,TRBJ1-2,TGTGCCAGCAGCTTAGATGTACAGGCTACTCCGCCGAACTTC,CASSLDVQATPPNF
.,TRBV11-2,.,TRBJ2-1,TGTGCCAGCAGCGATCACTACTACAATGAGCAGTTCTTC,CASSDHYYNEQFF
.,TRBV5-4,TRBD1,TRBJ1-6,TGTGCCAGCAGCGAAGGGACAGAAAATTCACCCCTCCACTTT,CASSEGTENSPLHF
.,TRBV6-5,.,TRBJ1-1,TGTGCCAGCAGTTACCCGAGTTCCGAAGCTTTCTTT,CASSYPSSEAFF
.,TRBV6-1,.,TRBJ1-2,TGTGCCAGCAGTGAAGGTAGAAGCTATGGCTACACCTTC,CASSEGRSYGYTF
once,TRBV7-2,.,TRBJ2-3,TGTGCCAGCAGCTTTTCGGGAGCGGGTAACACAGATACGCAGTATTTT,CASSFSGAGNTDTQYF
.,TRBV10-3,TRBD1,TRBJ1-1,TGTGCCATCAGTGCAGGGGGAGGAGAAAACACTGAAGCTTTCTTT,CAISAGGGENTEAFF
.,TRBV29-1,.,TRBJ2-1,TGCAGCGTTCTGTCCTACAATGAGCAGTTCTTC,CSVLSYNEQFF
.,TRBV1,.,TRBJ1-5,TGCACCAGCCGTCTGGTCGGGGGATATAGCAATCAGCCCCAGCATTTT,CTSRLVGGYSNQPQHF
once,TRBV19,TRBD1,TRBJ1-5,TGTGCCAGTAGTATAAGGGGGCAGGATCAGCCCCAGCATTTT,CASSIRGQDQPQHF
.,TRBV12-3/TRBV12-4,TRBD1,TRBJ1-1,TGTGCCAGCAGAGACAGGGTTGACACTGAAGCTTTCTTT,CASRDRVDTEAFF
once,TRBV12-3/TRBV12-4,TRBD1,TRBJ1-2,TGTGCCAGCAGCCCGGGACAGGGGTCTGGCTACACCTTC,CASSPGQGSGYTF
.,TRBV3-1/TRBV3-2,TRBD1,TRBJ1-4,TGTGCCAGCAGCCAAGTGGGACAGGGTGAAAAACTGTTTTTT,CASSQVGQGEKLFF
once,TRBV6-5,.,TRBJ2-7,TGTGCCAGCAGTTACTCGAGGCAGGGTTCCTACGAGCAGTACTTC,CASSYSRQGSYEQYF
.,TRBV19,.,TRBJ1-5,TGTGCCAGTAGTCCTTGGACCGGGACACAGGCCCAGCATTTT,CASSPWTGTQAQHF
.,TRBV9,TRBD2,TRBJ2-3,TGTGCCAGCAGCGCCTTTTCGACTAGCTCAGATACGCAGTATTTT,CASSAFSTSSDTQYF
.,TRBV6-2/TRBV6-3,.,TRBJ1-5,TGTGCCAGCAGTTACTCAGCCAGGGCCCTCTGGCAGCCCCAGCATTTT,CASSYSARALWQPQHF
.,TRBV2,.,TRBJ1-4,TGTGCCAGCAGTGAGCAGGGAACAACTAATGAAAAACTGTTTTTT,CASSEQGTTNEKLFF
once,TRBV19,TRBD1,TRBJ2-1,TGTGCCAGTATCCAAGAGGGCAGGGGGCACAATGAGCAGTTCTTC,CASIQEGRGHNEQFF
.,TRBV7-9,.,TRBJ2-7,TGTGCTAGCAGCTTACCGGGACACGGGGGGAGTTACGAGCAGTACTTC,CASSLPGHGGSYEQYF
.,TRBV19,.,TRBJ2-5,TGTGCCAGTAGTCTACAGGGTTGGGAGACCCAGTACTTC,CASSLQGWETQYF
.,TRBV11-3,TRBD1,TRBJ2-1,TGTGCCAGCAGCCCGCGTACAGGGGGTGAGCAGTTCTTC,CASSPRTGGEQFF
.,TRBV9,TRBD2,TRBJ2-2,TGTGCCAGCAGCGCCGGGGTAGCGGGGAACACCGGGGAGCTGTTTTTT,CASSAGVAGNTGELFF